This T cell receptor delta chain was documented in a study of Vδ1+ human thymocytes. Study outcomes and limitations: In the thymus, TRG and TRD repertoires looked highly polyclonal with Gaussian CDR3 lengths.

About this clone itself: Its antigen is as yet unknown.

CDR3 length: 13 amino acids. The V end was cut by 9 bases, the J end by 3 bases, with 14 bases between. CDR1 and CDR2 from the germline V gene are TSWWSYY and QGS. RNA was extracted from the cells and then reverse transcribed. CDR3 amplicons came from multiplex PCR with pooled V-gene forward and constant-region reverse primers. TCRdb re-processed the multiplex PCR reads using CATT. The data show about 75,000 delta-chain clones, approximately 34% seen once. The source of this sequence is a boy less than two years old who had congenital heart surgery. The chain couples TRDV1 to TRDJ1; D remains ambiguous. The sequenced sample was Vdelta1+ gamma-delta thymocytes from the thymus. Subset here: FACS-sorted CD3+ TCRalphabeta- TCRVdelta1+ TCRVdelta2- thymocytes. The CDR3 region is CALRPRVSDKLIF. The CDR3 bases are TGTGCTCTCCGACCCCGCGTGTCCGATAAACTCATCTTT.